This paragraph covers one TCR beta chain sequence. Antigen: not known. RNA transcripts provided the source from which TCR beta CDR3 regions were amplified. The study used the HTBI primer set for a first-round RT-PCR of the TCR CDR3. Each CDR3 protein gets one entry after TCRdb re-called the multiplex PCR reads with MiXCR. The repertoire holds 250,000 to 350,000 distinct CDR3 sequences, with about a sixth as singletons. This entry is derived from a study of T cells in Graves' hyperthyroidism and ophthalmopathy. Overall study: The authors collected peripheral blood at initial diagnosis, before any treatment.

Whole-study results and caveats: Blood samples included most of the expanded thyroid clonotypes exceeding 0.001.

Subjects with ophthalmopathy showed a Clinical Activity Score no lower than 3, a NOSPECS grade no lower than 4, and a duration shorter than 3 months. CDR1 is MNHNS, CDR2 SASEGT, per germline. CDR3 length: 15 amino acids. V lost 1 base to trimming and J lost 4 bases, with 13 bases between them. The receptor was isolated from a woman aged 55-75 years with Graves' ophthalmopathy. The gene calls are TRBV6-1 and TRBJ1-1; the D gene is possibly TRBD1 (5 bases). The sequenced material came from blood. The CDR3 here is CASSEVRQGRTEAFF. The CDR3 DNA follows: TGTGCCAGCAGTGAAGTGCGGCAGGGACGCACTGAAGCTTTCTTT.